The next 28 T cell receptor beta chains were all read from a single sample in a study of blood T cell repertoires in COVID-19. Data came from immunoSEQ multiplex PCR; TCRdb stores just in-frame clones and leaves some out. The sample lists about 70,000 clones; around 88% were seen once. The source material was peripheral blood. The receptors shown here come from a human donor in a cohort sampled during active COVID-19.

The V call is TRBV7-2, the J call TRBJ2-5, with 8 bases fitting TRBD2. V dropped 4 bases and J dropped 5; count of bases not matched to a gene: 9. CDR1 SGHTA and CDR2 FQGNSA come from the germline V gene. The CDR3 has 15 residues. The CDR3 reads CASSSSPTSAETQYF. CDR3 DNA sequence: TGTGCCAGCAGCTCAAGCCCGACTAGCGCGGAGACCCAGTACTTC.

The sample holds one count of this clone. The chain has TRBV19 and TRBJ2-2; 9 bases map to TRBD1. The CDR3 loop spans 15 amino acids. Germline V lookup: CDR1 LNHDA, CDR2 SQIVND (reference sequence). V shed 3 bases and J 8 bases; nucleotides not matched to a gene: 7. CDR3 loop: CASSMGTGTFGELFF. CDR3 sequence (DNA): TGTGCCAGTAGTATGGGGACAGGGACTTTTGGGGAGCTGTTTTTT.

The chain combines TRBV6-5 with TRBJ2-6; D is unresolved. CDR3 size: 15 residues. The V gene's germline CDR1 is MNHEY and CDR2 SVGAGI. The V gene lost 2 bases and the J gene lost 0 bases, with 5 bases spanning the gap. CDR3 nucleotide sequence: TGTGCCAGCAGTTACGAGAGCTCTGGGGCCAACGTCCTGACTTTC. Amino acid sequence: CASSYESSGANVLTF.

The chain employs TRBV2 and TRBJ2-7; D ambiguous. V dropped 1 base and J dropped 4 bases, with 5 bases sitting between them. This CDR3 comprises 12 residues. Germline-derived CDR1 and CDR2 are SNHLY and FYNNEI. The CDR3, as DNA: TGTGCCAGCAGTGAAGGAGGATACGAGCAGTACTTC. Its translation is CASSEGGYEQYF.

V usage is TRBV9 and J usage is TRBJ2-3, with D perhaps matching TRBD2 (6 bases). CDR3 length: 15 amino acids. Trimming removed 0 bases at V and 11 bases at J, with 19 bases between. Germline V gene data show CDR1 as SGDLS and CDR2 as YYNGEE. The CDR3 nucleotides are TGTGCCAGCAGCGTAGTCGCGACGACTAGTTCATGGCAGTATTTT. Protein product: CASSVVATTSSWQYF.

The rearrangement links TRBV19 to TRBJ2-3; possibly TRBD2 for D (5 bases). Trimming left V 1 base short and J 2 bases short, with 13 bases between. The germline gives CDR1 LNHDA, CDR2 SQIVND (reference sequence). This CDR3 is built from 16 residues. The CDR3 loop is CASSIAWRQFTDTQYF. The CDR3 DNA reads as TGTGCCAGTAGTATAGCCTGGAGGCAGTTCACAGATACGCAGTATTTT.

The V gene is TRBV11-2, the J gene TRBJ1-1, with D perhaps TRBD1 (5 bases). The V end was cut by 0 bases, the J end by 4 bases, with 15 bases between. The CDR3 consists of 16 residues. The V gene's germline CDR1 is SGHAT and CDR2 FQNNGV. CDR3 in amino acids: CASSLDRARVGTEAFF. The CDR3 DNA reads TGTGCCAGCAGCTTAGATAGGGCCAGGGTCGGCACTGAAGCTTTCTTT.

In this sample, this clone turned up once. The CDR3 DNA follows: TGTGCCAGCAGTTACTCCGCAGGGGGCAGGACCGGGGAGCTGTTTTTT. Translating gives CASSYSAGGRTGELFF. The chain uses TRBV6-5 and TRBJ2-2; 8 bases agree with TRBD1. This CDR3 is built from 16 residues. Germline V gene data show CDR1 as MNHEY and CDR2 as SVGAGI. The junction had 5 bases not matched to a gene; V was cut back by 0 bases and J by 5 bases.

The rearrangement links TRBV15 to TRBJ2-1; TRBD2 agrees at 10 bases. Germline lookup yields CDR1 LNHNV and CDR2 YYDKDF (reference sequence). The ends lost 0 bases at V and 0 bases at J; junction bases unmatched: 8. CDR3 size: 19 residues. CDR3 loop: CATSRDRAGGISSYNEQFF. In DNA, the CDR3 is TGTGCCACCAGCAGAGATCGAGCGGGGGGGATCAGCTCCTACAATGAGCAGTTCTTC.

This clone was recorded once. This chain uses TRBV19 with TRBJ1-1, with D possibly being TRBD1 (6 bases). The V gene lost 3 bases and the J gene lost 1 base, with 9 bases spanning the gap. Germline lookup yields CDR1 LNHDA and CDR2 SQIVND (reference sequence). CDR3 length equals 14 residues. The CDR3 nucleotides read TGTGCCAGTAGTATGAGGGGGGGGAACACTGAAGCTTTCTTT. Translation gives CASSMRGGNTEAFF.

In nucleotides, the CDR3 is TGTGCCAGCAGCCCCCCGGGACAATTTTCGACCCAGTACTTC. This codes for CASSPPGQFSTQYF. The chain links TRBV3-1 (or the pseudogene TRBV3-2) to TRBJ2-5; possibly TRBD1 for D (6 bases). Trimming shortened V by 4 bases and J by 7 bases, and 16 bases separated the two germline ends. Germline V gene sequence: CDR1 LGHDT, CDR2 YNNKEL (reference sequence). The CDR3 runs 14 residues.

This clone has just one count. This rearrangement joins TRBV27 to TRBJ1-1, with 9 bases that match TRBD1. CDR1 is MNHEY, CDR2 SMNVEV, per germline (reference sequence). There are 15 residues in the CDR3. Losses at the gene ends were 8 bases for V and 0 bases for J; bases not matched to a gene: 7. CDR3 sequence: CASYYRGRVNTEAFF. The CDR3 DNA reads TGTGCCAGCTACTACAGGGGGCGCGTGAACACTGAAGCTTTCTTT.

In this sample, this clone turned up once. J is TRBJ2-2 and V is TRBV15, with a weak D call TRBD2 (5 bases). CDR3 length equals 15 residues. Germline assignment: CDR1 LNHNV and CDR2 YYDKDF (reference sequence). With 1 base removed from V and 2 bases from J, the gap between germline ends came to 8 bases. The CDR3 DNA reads TGTGCCACCAGCAGAGGGACTTCTAACACCGGGGAGCTGTTTTTT. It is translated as CATSRGTSNTGELFF.

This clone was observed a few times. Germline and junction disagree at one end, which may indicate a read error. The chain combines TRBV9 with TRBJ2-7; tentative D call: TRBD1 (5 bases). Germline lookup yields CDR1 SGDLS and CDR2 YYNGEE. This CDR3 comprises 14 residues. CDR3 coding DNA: TGTGCCAGCAGCGTAGCCGCAGGGTCCTCCGAGCAGTACTTC. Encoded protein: CASSVAAGSSEQYF.

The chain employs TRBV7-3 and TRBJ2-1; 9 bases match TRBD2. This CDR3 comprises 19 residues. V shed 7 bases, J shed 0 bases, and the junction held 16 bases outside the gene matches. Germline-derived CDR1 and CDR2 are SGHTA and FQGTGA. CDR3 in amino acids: CASIPVIAGAASSYNEQFF. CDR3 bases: TGTGCCAGCATCCCGGTGATAGCGGGGGCCGCCAGCTCCTACAATGAGCAGTTCTTC.

CDR3: CASSPGLNQETQYF. The CDR3 DNA reads as TGTGCCAGCTCACCGGGACTAAACCAAGAGACCCAGTACTTC. The chain couples TRBV18 to TRBJ2-5, with 7 bases fitting TRBD2. With V trimmed by 3 bases and J by 0 bases, 1 base remained unmatched. This CDR3 is built from 14 residues. Per germline, CDR1 KGHSH and CDR2 LQKENI. Using reference TRBV18 and TRBJ2-5 for the parts outside the CDR3, the full variable domain is NAGVMQNPRHLVRRRGQEARLRCSPMKGHSHVYWYRQLPEEGLKFMVYLQKENIIDESGMPKERFSAEFPKEGPSILRIQQVVRGDSAAYFCASSPGLNQETQYFGPGTRLLVL.

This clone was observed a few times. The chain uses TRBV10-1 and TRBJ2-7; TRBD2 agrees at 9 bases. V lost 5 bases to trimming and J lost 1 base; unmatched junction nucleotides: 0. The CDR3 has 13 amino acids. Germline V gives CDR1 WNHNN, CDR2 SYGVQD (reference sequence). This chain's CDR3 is CASSTSGSYEQYF. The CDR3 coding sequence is TGCGCCAGCAGTACTAGCGGGTCCTACGAGCAGTACTTC.

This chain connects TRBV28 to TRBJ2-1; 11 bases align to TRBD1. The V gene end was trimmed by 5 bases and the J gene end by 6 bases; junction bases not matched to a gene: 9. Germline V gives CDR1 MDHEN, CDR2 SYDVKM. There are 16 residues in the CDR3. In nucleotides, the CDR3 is TGTGCCAGCAGTCCCCGGGGGACAGGGGGTATCAATGAGCAGTTCTTC. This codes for CASSPRGTGGINEQFF.

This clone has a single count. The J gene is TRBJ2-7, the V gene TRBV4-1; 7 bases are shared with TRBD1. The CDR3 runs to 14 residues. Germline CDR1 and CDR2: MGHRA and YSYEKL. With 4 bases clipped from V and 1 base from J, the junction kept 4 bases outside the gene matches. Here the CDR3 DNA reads TGCGCCAGCAGCCGAACAGGGGAATCCTACGAGCAGTACTTC. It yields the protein CASSRTGESYEQYF.

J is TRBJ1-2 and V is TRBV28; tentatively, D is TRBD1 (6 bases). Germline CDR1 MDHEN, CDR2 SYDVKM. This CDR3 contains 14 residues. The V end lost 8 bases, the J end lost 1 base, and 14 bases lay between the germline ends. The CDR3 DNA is TGTGCCAGCCAATCGGGACAAATTAACTATGGCTACACCTTC. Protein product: CASQSGQINYGYTF.

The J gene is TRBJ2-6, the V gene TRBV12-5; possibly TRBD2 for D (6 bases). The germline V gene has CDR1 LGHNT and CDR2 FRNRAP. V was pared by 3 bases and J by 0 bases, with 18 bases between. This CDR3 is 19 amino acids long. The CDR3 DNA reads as TGTGCTAGTGGTTTCAATGGGGGGTTCCTCAGCTCTGGGGCCAACGTCCTGACTTTC. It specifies CASGFNGGFLSSGANVLTF.

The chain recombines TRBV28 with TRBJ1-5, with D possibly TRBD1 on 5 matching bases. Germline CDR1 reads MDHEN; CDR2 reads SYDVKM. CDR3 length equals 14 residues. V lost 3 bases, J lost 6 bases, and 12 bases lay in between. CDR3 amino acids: CASSLLGGGQPQHF. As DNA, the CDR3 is TGTGCCAGCAGTTTGCTCGGGGGTGGTCAGCCCCAGCATTTT.

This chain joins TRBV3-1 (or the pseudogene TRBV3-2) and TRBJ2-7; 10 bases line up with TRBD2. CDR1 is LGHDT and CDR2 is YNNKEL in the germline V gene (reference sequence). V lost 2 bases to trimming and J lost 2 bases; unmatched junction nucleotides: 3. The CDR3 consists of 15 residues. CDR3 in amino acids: CASSQLAGAAYEQYF. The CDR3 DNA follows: TGTGCCAGCAGCCAACTAGCGGGGGCCGCCTACGAGCAGTACTTC.

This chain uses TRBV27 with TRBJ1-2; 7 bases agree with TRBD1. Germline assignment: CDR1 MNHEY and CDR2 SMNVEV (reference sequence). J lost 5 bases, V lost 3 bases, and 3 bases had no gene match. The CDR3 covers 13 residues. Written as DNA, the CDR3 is TGTGCCAGCAGTTTCGGCAGGGGGTATGGCTACACCTTC. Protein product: CASSFGRGYGYTF.

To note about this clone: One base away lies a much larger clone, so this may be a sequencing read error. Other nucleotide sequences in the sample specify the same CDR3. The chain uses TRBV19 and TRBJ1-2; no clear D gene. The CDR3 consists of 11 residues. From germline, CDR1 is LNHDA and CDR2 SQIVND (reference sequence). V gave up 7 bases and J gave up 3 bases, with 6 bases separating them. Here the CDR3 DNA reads TGTGCCAGTACCGGAGACTATGGCTACACCTTC. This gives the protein CASTGDYGYTF.

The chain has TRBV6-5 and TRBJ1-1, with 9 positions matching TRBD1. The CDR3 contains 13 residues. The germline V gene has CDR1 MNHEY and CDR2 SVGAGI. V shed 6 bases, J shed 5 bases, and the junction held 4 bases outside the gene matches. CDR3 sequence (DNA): TGTGCCAGCAGGGGACAGGGAGAAACTGAAGCTTTCTTT. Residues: CASRGQGETEAFF.

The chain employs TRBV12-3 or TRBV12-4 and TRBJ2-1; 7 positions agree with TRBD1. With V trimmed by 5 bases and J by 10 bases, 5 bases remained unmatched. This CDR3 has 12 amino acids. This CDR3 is CASSKQGREQFF. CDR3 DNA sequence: TGTGCCAGCAGTAAACAGGGGCGCGAGCAGTTCTTC.

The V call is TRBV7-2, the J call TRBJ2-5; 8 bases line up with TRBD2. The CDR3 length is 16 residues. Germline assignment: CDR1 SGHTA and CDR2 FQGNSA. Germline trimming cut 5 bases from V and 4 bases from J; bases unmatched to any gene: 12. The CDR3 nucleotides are TGTGCCAGCAGCACAACCGGGACTAGTTTCGTAGAGACCCAGTACTTC. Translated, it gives CASSTTGTSFVETQYF.